The rows below give T cell receptor beta chains drawn from one sample of a study of blood T cell repertoires in COVID-19. Data came from immunoSEQ multiplex PCR; TCRdb stores just in-frame clones and leaves some out. The sample contains 100,000 to 110,000 clones, approximately 84% of which appear only once. Specimen: peripheral blood. All receptors derive from a young man in a cohort sampled during active COVID-19. CDR3s include the opening cysteine and the closing phenylalanine or tryptophan. A D gene is named only where the DNA matches it firmly. Size is stated for part of the rows, as once, few or many counts, or as a class when the clone is expanded.

size,D,V,J,CDR3,DNA
few,TRBD2,TRBV5-4,TRBJ2-1,CASSPLAGMSNEQFF,TGTGCCAGCAGTCCACTAGCGGGGATGAGTAATGAGCAGTTCTTC
NA,TRBD1,TRBV20-1,TRBJ1-2,CSASPGTEPYGYTF,TGCAGTGCTAGTCCCGGGACAGAGCCCTATGGCTACACCTTC
NA,NA,TRBV5-1,TRBJ2-1,CASNRGSQNEQFF,TGCGCCAGCAATAGGGGGAGCCAGAATGAGCAGTTCTTC
few,NA,TRBV6-1,TRBJ1-6,CASSVWGGSYNSPLHF,TGTGCCAGCAGTGTTTGGGGGGGTTCCTATAATTCACCCCTCCACTTT
NA,TRBD1,TRBV10-2,TRBJ2-6,CASRGDSLSGANVLTF,TGCGCCAGCAGGGGGGACAGCCTCTCTGGGGCCAACGTCCTGACTTTC
NA,TRBD1,TRBV5-4,TRBJ2-7,CASTPAPGQGNYEQYF,TGTGCCAGCACCCCGGCCCCGGGACAGGGGAACTACGAGCAGTACTTC
NA,TRBD2,TRBV6-6,TRBJ2-7,CASSPGGYEQYF,TGTGCCAGCAGCCCGGGGGGCTACGAGCAGTACTTC
once,NA,TRBV7-2,TRBJ2-7,CASSLIPGLSYEQYF,TGTGCCAGCAGCTTAATCCCAGGGCTCTCCTACGAGCAGTACTTC
NA,NA,TRBV5-6,TRBJ2-2,CASSSLTYIAENTGELFF,TGTGCCAGCAGCTCCCTTACTTACATAGCGGAGAACACCGGGGAGCTGTTTTTT
NA,NA,TRBV18,TRBJ1-4,CASSEQGQDEKLFF,TGTGCCAGCTCAGAACAGGGACAAGATGAAAAACTGTTTTTT
once,NA,TRBV7-2,TRBJ2-5,CASSLDRFQETQYF,TGTGCCAGCAGCTTAGACCGGTTCCAAGAGACCCAGTACTTC
once,NA,TRBV3-1/TRBV3-2,TRBJ2-3,CASSQDVLGSTDTQYF,TGTGCCAGCAGCCAAGACGTACTAGGCAGCACAGATACGCAGTATTTT
NA,NA,TRBV3-1/TRBV3-2,TRBJ1-2,CASSQEVAVYGYTF,TGTGCCAGCAGCCAAGAAGTTGCAGTTTATGGCTACACCTTC
NA,TRBD2,TRBV11-3,TRBJ2-1,CASSPGGSGGYNEQFF,TGTGCCAGCAGCCCCGGGGGTAGCGGGGGTTACAATGAGCAGTTCTTC
once,NA,TRBV21-1,TRBJ2-5,CASSKVRDQETQYF,TGTGCCAGCAGCAAAGTCCGGGACCAAGAGACCCAGTACTTC
NA,NA,TRBV11-2,TRBJ2-3,CASSPRWAFTQYF,TGTGCCAGCAGCCCCCGATGGGCCTTTACGCAGTATTTT
NA,NA,TRBV2,TRBJ1-5,CASSEGGQSNQPQHF,TGTGCCAGCAGTGAAGGTGGGCAGTCAAATCAGCCCCAGCATTTT
NA,TRBD2,TRBV2,TRBJ2-3,CASSPTSGVIGDTQYF,TGTGCCAGCAGCCCGACTAGCGGGGTTATCGGAGATACGCAGTATTTT
NA,NA,TRBV5-4,TRBJ2-2,CASSWGGLINTGELFF,TGTGCCAGCAGCTGGGGCGGCCTAATTAACACCGGGGAGCTGTTTTTT
NA,TRBD1,TRBV6-5,TRBJ1-1,CASSYDPDRVTEAFF,TGTGCCAGCAGTTACGATCCGGACAGGGTTACTGAAGCTTTCTTT
once,TRBD1,TRBV13,TRBJ2-7,CASSSTGAYEQYF,TGTGCCAGCAGCTCAACAGGGGCCTACGAGCAGTACTTC
few,NA,TRBV10-3,TRBJ1-5,CASRRGDNQPQHF,TGTGCCAGCCGCAGGGGCGATAATCAGCCCCAGCATTTT
NA,NA,TRBV3-1/TRBV3-2,TRBJ1-3,CASSQVETAWPGNTIYF,TGTGCCAGCAGCCAAGTTGAAACAGCCTGGCCTGGAAACACCATATATTTT